The source of this TCR beta chain is a study of T cells in Graves' hyperthyroidism and ophthalmopathy. Broader study findings: Blood shared most expanded thyroid clonotypes above 0.001.

This clonotype was counted at least ten times. Its antigen is currently unknown. Uncontrolled infection, other autoimmune disease, pregnancy or lactation excluded patients. The diagnostic basis comprised clinical symptoms, serum thyroxine and TRAb, thyroid ultrasound and orbital computed tomography. TCR beta CDR3 regions were amplified from RNA. The TCR CDR3 first-round RT-PCR relied on the HTBI primer set. A single record per CDR3 protein comes from TCRdb applying MiXCR to the multiplex PCR reads. The sample contains around 35,000 distinct CDR3 sequences, 40% to 65% of which appear only once. Trimming cost V 5 bases and J 2 bases, with 9 bases left between them. CDR1 is MNHEY, CDR2 SVGAGI, per germline. This CDR3 region has 13 residues.

Specimen: blood. V usage is TRBV6-5 and J usage is TRBJ1-1; no clear D. This TCR was recovered from a woman in her thirties or forties with Graves' ophthalmopathy. CDR3 sequence: CASSGWINTEAFF. CDR3 DNA: TGTGCCAGCAGTGGGTGGATAAACACTGAAGCTTTCTTT.